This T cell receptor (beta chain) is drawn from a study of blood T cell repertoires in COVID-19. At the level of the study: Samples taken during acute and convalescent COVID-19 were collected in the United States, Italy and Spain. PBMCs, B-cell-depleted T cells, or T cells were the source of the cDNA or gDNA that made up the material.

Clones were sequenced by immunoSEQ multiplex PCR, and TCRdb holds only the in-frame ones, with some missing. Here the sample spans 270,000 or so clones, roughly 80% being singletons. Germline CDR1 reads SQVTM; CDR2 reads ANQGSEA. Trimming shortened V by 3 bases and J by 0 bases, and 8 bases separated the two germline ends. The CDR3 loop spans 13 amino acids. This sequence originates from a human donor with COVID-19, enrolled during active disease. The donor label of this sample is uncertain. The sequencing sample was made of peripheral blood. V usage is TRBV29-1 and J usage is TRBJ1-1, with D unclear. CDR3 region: CSVDERVNTEAFF. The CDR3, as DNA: TGCAGCGTTGACGAGAGAGTGAACACTGAAGCTTTCTTT.